The 4 T cell receptor beta chains in this list originate from one sample, sequenced in a study of cytomegalovirus exposure and HLA in healthy donors (dated by TCRdb to 2017 to 2019). Libraries were built with the immunoSEQ multiplex PCR assay. A mixture of 60 forward primers for TCR Vbeta segments and 13 reverse primers for TCR Jbeta segments was used in the multiplex PCR. Held by TCRdb, this immuneACCESS table contains in-frame sequences only and omits some clones. Under half of the omission traces to an unresolved V gene where checked; the cause of the rest is unknown. The sample table on file contains just under 65,000 clones. 15% to 20% of the sample comes from the top ten. The sample taken for sequencing was PBMCs. These receptors were obtained from a boy younger than 18 in good health and CMV-seronegative.

The chain links TRBV19 to TRBJ2-1; 8 nucleotides match TRBD2. There are 16 residues in the CDR3. With 7 bases clipped from V and 0 bases from J, the junction kept 8 bases outside the gene matches. Germline V CDR1 and CDR2: LNHDA, SQIVND (reference sequence). CDR3 coding DNA: TGTGCCAGTACCCCGACTAGCGCAAACTCCTACAATGAGCAGTTCTTC. It is translated as CASTPTSANSYNEQFF.

This sequence joins TRBV7-8 and TRBJ1-5, with 9 bases identical to TRBD1. The germline CDR1 and CDR2 sequences are SGHVS and FQNEAQ. This CDR3 comprises 15 residues. V shed 4 bases and J 4 bases; nucleotides not matched to a gene: 5. The DNA of the CDR3 is TGTGCCAGCAGCTCCCGGACAGGGGAAAATCAGCCCCAGCATTTT. Amino acids: CASSSRTGENQPQHF. Based on the CDR3 plus reference TRBV7-8 and TRBJ1-5, the full variable domain is GAGVSQSPRYKVAKRGQDVALRCDPISGHVSLFWYQQALGQGPEFLTYFQNEAQLDKSGLPSDRFFAERPEGSVSTLKIQRTQQEDSAVYLCASSSRTGENQPQHFGDGTRLSIL.

The rearrangement joins TRBV7-9 to TRBJ2-1, with D maybe TRBD2 (5 bases). The V gene's germline CDR1 is SEHNR and CDR2 FQNEAQ (reference sequence). Trimming removed 1 base from V and 6 bases from J, with 10 bases in between. CDR3 size: 14 residues. CDR3 nucleotides: TGTGCCAGCAGCTTAGTAGGGAGTCGCAATGAGCAGTTCTTC. Translating gives CASSLVGSRNEQFF.

V gene TRBV11-3 combines with J gene TRBJ2-2, with unresolved D. Trimming took 5 bases from V and 4 from J, leaving 17 bases between them. Germline CDR1 reads SGHNT; CDR2 reads YENEEA. This CDR3 region has 16 residues. CDR3 DNA sequence: TGTGCCAGCAGCCTAAGATCGGGTTTGGTCACCGGGGAGCTGTTTTTT. Amino acid sequence: CASSLRSGLVTGELFF.